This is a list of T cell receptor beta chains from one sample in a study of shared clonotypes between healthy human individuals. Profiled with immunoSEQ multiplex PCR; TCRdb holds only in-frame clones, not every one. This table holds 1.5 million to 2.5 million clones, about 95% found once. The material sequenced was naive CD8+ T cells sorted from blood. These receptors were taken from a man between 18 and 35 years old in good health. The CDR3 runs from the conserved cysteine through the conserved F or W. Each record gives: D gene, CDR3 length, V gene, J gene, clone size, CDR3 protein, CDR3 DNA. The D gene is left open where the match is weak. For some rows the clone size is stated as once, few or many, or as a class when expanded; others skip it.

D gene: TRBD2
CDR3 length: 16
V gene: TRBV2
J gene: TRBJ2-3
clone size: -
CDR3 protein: CASSPGLADFTDTQYF
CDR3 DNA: TGTGCCAGCAGTCCGGGACTAGCGGATTTCACAGATACGCAGTATTTT

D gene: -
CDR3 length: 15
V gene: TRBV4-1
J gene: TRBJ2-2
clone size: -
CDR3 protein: CASSQVWRYTGELFF
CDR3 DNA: TGCGCCAGCAGCCAAGTTTGGAGGTACACCGGGGAGCTGTTTTTT

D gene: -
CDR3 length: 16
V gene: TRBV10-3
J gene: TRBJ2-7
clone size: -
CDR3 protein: CAISESLEGSGYEQYF
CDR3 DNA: TGCGCCATCAGTGAGTCTTTGGAGGGGTCAGGCTACGAGCAGTACTTC

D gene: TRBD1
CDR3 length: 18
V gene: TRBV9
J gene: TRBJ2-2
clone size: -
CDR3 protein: CASQSLPTGGWETGELFF
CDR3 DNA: TGTGCCTCACAATCACTCCCGACAGGGGGCTGGGAAACCGGGGAGCTGTTTTTT

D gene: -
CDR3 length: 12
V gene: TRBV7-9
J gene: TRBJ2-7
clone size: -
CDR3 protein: CATLTPSYEQYF
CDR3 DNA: TGTGCCACCCTAACTCCCTCCTACGAGCAGTACTTC

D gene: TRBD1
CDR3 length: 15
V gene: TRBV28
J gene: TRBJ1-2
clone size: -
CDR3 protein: CASSSPVEGAGGYTF
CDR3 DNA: TGTGCCAGCAGTTCCCCAGTTGAGGGGGCCGGGGGCTACACCTTC

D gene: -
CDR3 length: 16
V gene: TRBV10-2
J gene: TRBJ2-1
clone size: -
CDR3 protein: CASSESIADSYNEQFF
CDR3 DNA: TGCGCCAGCAGTGAGTCGATAGCGGACTCCTACAATGAGCAGTTCTTC

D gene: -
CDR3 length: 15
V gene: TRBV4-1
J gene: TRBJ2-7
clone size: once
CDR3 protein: CASSQGPSATNEQYF
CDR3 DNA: TGCGCCAGCAGCCAAGGTCCTAGCGCGACAAACGAGCAGTACTTC

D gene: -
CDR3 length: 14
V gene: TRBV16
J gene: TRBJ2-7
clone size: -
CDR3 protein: CASSPPGRLDEQYF
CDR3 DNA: TGTGCCAGCAGCCCCCCGGGGCGGTTGGACGAGCAGTACTTC

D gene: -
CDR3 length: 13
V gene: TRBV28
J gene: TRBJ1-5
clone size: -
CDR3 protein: CASGPVGNQPQHF
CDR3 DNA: TGTGCCAGCGGTCCGGTTGGCAATCAGCCCCAGCATTTT

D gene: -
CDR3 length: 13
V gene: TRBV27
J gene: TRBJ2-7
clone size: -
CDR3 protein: CASSLSRGVEQYF
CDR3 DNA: TGTGCCAGCAGTTTATCCAGGGGGGTCGAGCAGTACTTC

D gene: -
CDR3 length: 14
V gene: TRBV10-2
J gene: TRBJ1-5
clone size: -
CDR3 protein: CASSDVDSNQPQHF
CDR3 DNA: TGCGCCAGCAGTGATGTGGACAGCAATCAGCCCCAGCATTTT

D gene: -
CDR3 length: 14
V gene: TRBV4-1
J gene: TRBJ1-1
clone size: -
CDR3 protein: CASSQVEGRTEAFF
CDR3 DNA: TGCGCCAGCAGCCAAGTAGAGGGGCGGACTGAAGCTTTCTTT

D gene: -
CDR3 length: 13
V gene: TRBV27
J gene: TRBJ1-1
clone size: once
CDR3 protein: CASSPLEGPEAFF
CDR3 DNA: TGTGCCAGCAGTCCCTTGGAAGGTCCTGAAGCTTTCTTT

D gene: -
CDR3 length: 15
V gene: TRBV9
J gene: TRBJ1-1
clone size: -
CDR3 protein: CASSVAALETTEAFF
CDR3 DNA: TGTGCCAGCAGCGTAGCGGCCCTAGAGACCACTGAAGCTTTCTTT

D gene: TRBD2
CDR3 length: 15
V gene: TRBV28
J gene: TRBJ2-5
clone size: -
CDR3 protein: CASSFRGVLKETQYF
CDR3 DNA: TGTGCCAGCAGTTTCCGGGGGGTTTTAAAAGAGACCCAGTACTTC

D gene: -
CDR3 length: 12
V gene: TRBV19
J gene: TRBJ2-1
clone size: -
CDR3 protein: CASSMLGNEQFF
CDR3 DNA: TGTGCCAGTAGTATGTTAGGCAATGAGCAGTTCTTC

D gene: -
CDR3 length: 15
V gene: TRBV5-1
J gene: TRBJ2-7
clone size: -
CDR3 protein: CASSHEGSQSYEQYF
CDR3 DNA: TGCGCCAGCAGTCACGAGGGATCCCAGTCGTACGAGCAGTACTTC

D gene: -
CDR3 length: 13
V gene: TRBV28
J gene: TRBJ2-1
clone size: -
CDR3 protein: CASSLTLYNEQFF
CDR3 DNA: TGTGCCAGCAGTTTAACACTATACAATGAGCAGTTCTTC

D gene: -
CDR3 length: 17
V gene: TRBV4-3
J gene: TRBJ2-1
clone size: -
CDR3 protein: CASSQDQRTRGGNEQFF
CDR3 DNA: TGCGCCAGCAGCCAAGATCAGCGGACCAGGGGGGGGAATGAGCAGTTCTTC

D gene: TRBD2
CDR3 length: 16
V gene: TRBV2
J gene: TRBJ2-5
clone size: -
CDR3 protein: CASGGLGLAGTETQYF
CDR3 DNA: TGTGCCAGCGGGGGCCTGGGACTAGCGGGGACAGAGACCCAGTACTTC

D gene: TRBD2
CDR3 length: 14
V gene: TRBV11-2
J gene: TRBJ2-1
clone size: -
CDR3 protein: CASRGLAGGNEQFF
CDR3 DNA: TGTGCCAGCAGGGGACTAGCGGGAGGAAATGAGCAGTTCTTC

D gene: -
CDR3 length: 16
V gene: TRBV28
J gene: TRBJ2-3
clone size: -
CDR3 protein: CASSQLTGAGSDTQYF
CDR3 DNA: TGTGCCAGCAGTCAACTGACCGGGGCTGGGTCAGATACGCAGTATTTT

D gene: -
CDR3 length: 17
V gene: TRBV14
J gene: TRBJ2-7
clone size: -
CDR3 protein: CASSDTPPRAEVHEQYF
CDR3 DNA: TGTGCCAGCAGCGACACCCCCCCCAGGGCTGAAGTCCACGAGCAGTACTTC

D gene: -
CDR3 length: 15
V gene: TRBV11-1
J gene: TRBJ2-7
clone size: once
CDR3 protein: CASSHRSEYPYEQYF
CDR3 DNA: TGTGCCAGCAGCCACCGTTCGGAATACCCCTACGAGCAGTACTTC

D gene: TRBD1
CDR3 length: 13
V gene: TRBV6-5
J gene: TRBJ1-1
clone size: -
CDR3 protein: CASRETGVTEAFF
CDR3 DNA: TGTGCCAGCAGGGAAACAGGGGTCACTGAAGCTTTCTTT

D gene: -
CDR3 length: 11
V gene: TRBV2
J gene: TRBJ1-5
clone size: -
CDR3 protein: CASSEGDTRHF
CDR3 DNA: TGTGCCAGCAGTGAAGGGGACACCCGGCATTTT

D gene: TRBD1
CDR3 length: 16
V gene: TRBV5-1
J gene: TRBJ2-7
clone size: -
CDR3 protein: CASSLEVGTGPYEQYF
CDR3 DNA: TGCGCCAGCAGCTTGGAAGTAGGGACAGGGCCCTACGAGCAGTACTTC

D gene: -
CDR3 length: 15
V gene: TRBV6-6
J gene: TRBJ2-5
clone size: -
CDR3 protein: CASTDALVVQETQYF
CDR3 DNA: TGTGCCAGCACCGACGCCCTGGTTGTCCAAGAGACCCAGTACTTC

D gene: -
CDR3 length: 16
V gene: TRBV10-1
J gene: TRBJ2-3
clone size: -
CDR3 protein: CASSPTRGTATDTQYF
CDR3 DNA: TGCGCCAGCAGCCCTACTAGAGGAACCGCCACAGATACGCAGTATTTT

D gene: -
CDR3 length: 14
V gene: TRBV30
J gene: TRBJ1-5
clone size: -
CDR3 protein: CAWSGPIGSQPQHF
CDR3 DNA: TGTGCCTGGAGTGGACCGATAGGATCTCAGCCCCAGCATTTT

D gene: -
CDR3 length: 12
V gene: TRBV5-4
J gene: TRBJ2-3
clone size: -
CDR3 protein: CASSLMQDTQYF
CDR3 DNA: TGTGCCAGCAGCTTAATGCAAGATACGCAGTATTTT

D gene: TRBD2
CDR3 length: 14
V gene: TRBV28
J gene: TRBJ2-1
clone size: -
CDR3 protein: CASSQGLAGDEQFF
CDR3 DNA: TGTGCCAGCAGTCAAGGACTAGCGGGGGATGAGCAGTTCTTC

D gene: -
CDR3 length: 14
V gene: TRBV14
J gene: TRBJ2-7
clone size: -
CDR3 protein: CASSQGAISYEQYF
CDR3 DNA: TGTGCCAGCAGCCAAGGTGCGATCTCCTACGAGCAGTACTTC

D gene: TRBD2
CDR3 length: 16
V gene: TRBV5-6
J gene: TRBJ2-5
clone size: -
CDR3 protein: CASSLGLAGWGGTQYF
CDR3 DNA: TGTGCCAGCAGCTTGGGACTAGCGGGATGGGGTGGGACCCAGTACTTC

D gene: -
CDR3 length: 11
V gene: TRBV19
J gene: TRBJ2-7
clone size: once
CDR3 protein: CASSSAYEQYF
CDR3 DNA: TGTGCCAGTAGTAGCGCCTACGAGCAGTACTTC

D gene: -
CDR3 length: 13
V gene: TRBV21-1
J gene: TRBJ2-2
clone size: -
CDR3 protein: CASSKAGYEELFF
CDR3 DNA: TGTGCCAGCAGCAAAGCTGGGTATGAGGAGCTGTTTTTT

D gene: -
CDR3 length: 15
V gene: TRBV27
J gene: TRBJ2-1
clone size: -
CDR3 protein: CASSWGAGSYNEQFF
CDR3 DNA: TGTGCCAGCAGTTGGGGGGCTGGCTCCTACAATGAGCAGTTCTTC

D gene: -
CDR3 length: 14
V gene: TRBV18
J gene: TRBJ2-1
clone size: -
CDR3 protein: CASSPLGPPHEQFF
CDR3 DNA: TGTGCCAGCTCACCACTAGGACCACCTCATGAGCAGTTCTTC

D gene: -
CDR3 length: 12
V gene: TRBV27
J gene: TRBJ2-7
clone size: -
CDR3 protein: CASSFRGGEQYF
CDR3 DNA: TGTGCCAGCAGTTTTCGGGGCGGCGAGCAGTACTTC

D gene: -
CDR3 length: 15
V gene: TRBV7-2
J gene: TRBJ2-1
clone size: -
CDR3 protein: CASSFTRAQGNEQFF
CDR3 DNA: TGTGCCAGCAGCTTTACCCGGGCCCAGGGCAATGAGCAGTTCTTC